Below are 23 T cell receptor beta chains sequenced from a single sample in a study of blood T cell repertoires in COVID-19. Clones were read by immunoSEQ multiplex PCR, and TCRdb kept only the in-frame ones, dropping some. This sample has roughly 330,000 clones; more than 75% occur once, and the top ten carry around 4%. The sequencing sample was made of peripheral blood. These receptors were collected from a woman aged 45-59 years with active or convalescent COVID-19.

This chain connects TRBV6-5 to TRBJ2-7, with D maybe TRBD1 (7 bases). The CDR3 covers 14 residues. V was cut by 0 bases and J by 7 bases, with 13 bases left in between. CDR1 is MNHEY, CDR2 SVGAGI, per germline. The CDR3 sequence: CASSYSNQGGEQYF. The CDR3 DNA is TGTGCCAGCAGTTACTCGAATCAGGGGGGAGAGCAGTACTTC.

The chain uses TRBV6-2 or TRBV6-3 and TRBJ1-1, with D unclear. V lost 2 bases and J lost 4, with 8 bases in between. Germline assignment: CDR1 MNHEY and CDR2 SVGEGT. The CDR3 spans 13 residues. For the CDR3, the DNA is TGTGCCAGCAGTTACCTCGAGGGCACTGAAGCTTTCTTT. Translating gives CASSYLEGTEAFF.

The chain has TRBV5-1 and TRBJ1-1; D uncertain. Germline V gene sequence: CDR1 SGHRS, CDR2 YFSETQ. The CDR3 totals 14 residues. V lost 0 bases to trimming and J lost 4 bases, with 10 bases between them. In DNA form, the CDR3 reads TGCGCCAGCAGCTTGGAAGTCACTGGCACTGAAGCTTTCTTT. Amino acids: CASSLEVTGTEAFF.

V is TRBV12-2 and J is TRBJ2-1; the listed D gene, TRBD1, was not tested against the DNA. TRBV12-2 is reported as a pseudogene. This CDR3 spans 14 amino acids. CDR3 amino acids: CASRCRDRDNEQFF. CDR3 coding DNA: TGTGCAAGTCGCTGTAGGGACAGGGATAATGAGCAGTTCTTC.

This clone was picked up a small number of times. The chain links TRBV29-1 to TRBJ1-2; no clear D. Germline-derived CDR1 and CDR2 are SQVTM and ANQGSEA. CDR3 length: 11 residues. V was clipped by 3 bases and J by 8 bases, with 10 bases between them. The CDR3 loop is CSVDLGGGYTF. The CDR3 DNA reads TGCAGCGTTGATCTCGGAGGCGGCTACACCTTC.

V gene TRBV27 combines with J gene TRBJ1-6, with 8 bases lining up with TRBD1. V lost 0 bases, J lost 10 bases, and 11 bases stayed unmatched. This CDR3 has 17 amino acids. CDR1 and CDR2 (germline): MNHEY, SMNVEV (reference sequence). The CDR3 region is CASSLSGGRTGRSPLHF. The CDR3 DNA sequence: TGTGCCAGCAGTTTATCGGGGGGGCGGACAGGGCGCTCACCCCTCCACTTT.

The genes are TRBV5-1 and TRBJ2-5; 14 bases are shared with TRBD2. CDR3 length: 17 amino acids. Germline values: CDR1 SGHRS, CDR2 YFSETQ. V was clipped by 1 base and J by 6 bases; unmatched bases: 8. The CDR3 here is CASSLMGLAGDMKTQYF. The CDR3, as DNA: TGCGCCAGCAGCTTGATGGGACTAGCGGGGGACATGAAGACCCAGTACTTC.

The chain links TRBV5-4 to TRBJ2-2; TRBD2 agrees at 7 bases. The germline V gene encodes CDR1 SGHNT and CDR2 YYREEE (reference sequence). The junction had 18 bases not matched to a gene; V was cut back by 7 bases and J by 6 bases. There are 17 residues in the CDR3. The CDR3 reads CASHPPQREPLAGELFF. The CDR3 bases are TGTGCCAGCCATCCCCCCCAGCGGGAACCCTTGGCCGGGGAGCTGTTTTTT.

This rearrangement joins TRBV7-3 to TRBJ2-2; D is unclear. This CDR3 comprises 14 residues. Trimming left V 4 bases short and J 1 base short, with 7 bases between. Germline CDR1 reads SGHTA; CDR2 reads FQGTGA. This chain's CDR3 is CASSSHRNTGELFF. In nucleotides, the CDR3 is TGTGCCAGCAGCTCCCACAGGAACACCGGGGAGCTGTTTTTT.

The chain couples TRBV6-1 to TRBJ2-2; D is perhaps TRBD1 (6 bases). Germline V gene data show CDR1 as MNHNS and CDR2 as SASEGT. V lost 2 bases, J lost 4 bases, and 11 bases lay in between. This CDR3 spans 15 amino acids. The CDR3 DNA is TGTGCCAGCAGTGAATACAGGGTGACCACCGGGGAGCTGTTTTTT. This codes for CASSEYRVTTGELFF.

The genes are TRBV4-1 and TRBJ2-1; 8 nucleotides match TRBD2. V dropped 1 base and J dropped 0; count of bases not matched to a gene: 2. Germline V gives CDR1 MGHRA, CDR2 YSYEKL. The CDR3 has 16 amino acids. The CDR3 region is CASSQGGRSSYNEQFF. The DNA of the CDR3 is TGCGCCAGCAGCCAAGGCGGGAGGAGCTCCTACAATGAGCAGTTCTTC.

The chain employs TRBV6-5 and TRBJ2-1, with TRBD2 matching over 13 bases. Germline-derived CDR1 and CDR2 are MNHEY and SVGAGI. After removal of 4 bases from V and 5 bases from J, the junction contained 5 bases not matched to a gene. The CDR3 runs to 16 residues. The CDR3 sequence: CASSSLTSGGDNEQFF. For the CDR3, the DNA is TGTGCCAGCAGTTCTCTCACTAGCGGGGGGGACAATGAGCAGTTCTTC.

This chain connects TRBV7-9 to TRBJ1-1; 9 bases agree with TRBD1. The CDR3 covers 13 residues. CDR1 is SEHNR, CDR2 FQNEAQ, per germline (reference sequence). With V trimmed by 11 bases and J by 1 base, 5 bases remained unmatched. Here the CDR3 reads CAGRTGENTEAFF. The CDR3 coding sequence is TGTGCCGGACGGACAGGGGAGAACACTGAAGCTTTCTTT.

The gene calls are TRBV27 and TRBJ2-1, with D possibly being TRBD2 (6 bases). The CDR3 is 14 residues long. Trimming took off 2 bases at V and 7 bases at J, with 12 bases between the two ends. Germline CDR1 is MNHEY and CDR2 is SMNVEV (reference sequence). CDR3 sequence: CASSLRLVGNEQFF. Written as DNA, the CDR3 is TGTGCCAGCAGTTTAAGACTAGTAGGAAATGAGCAGTTCTTC.

This rearrangement joins TRBV19 to TRBJ2-7; possible D gene TRBD2, 7 bases. The CDR3 is 15 amino acids. The germline CDR1 and CDR2 sequences are LNHDA and SQIVND (reference sequence). V lost 3 bases, J lost 6 bases, and 18 bases lay in between. The CDR3 sequence: CASSIRGGAGLEQYF. The DNA for the CDR3 is TGTGCCAGTAGTATTAGGGGGGGCGCAGGCCTCGAGCAGTACTTC.

This chain connects TRBV4-3 to TRBJ2-1; TRBD1 aligns across 11 bases. The trim removed 5 bases at V and 7 bases at J, leaving 4 bases unmatched. The CDR3 has 14 residues. The germline V gene encodes CDR1 LGHNA and CDR2 YSLEER. The CDR3 region is CASSVGTGGNEQFF. The DNA for the CDR3 is TGCGCCAGCAGCGTCGGGACAGGGGGAAATGAGCAGTTCTTC.

This clone was seen only once. This chain links TRBV6-2 or TRBV6-3 with TRBJ2-7, with TRBD1 identical over 7 bases. Germline V gives CDR1 MNHEY, CDR2 SVGEGT. The CDR3 consists of 12 residues. Losses at the gene ends were 4 bases for V and 6 bases for J; bases not matched to a gene: 3. The CDR3 DNA follows: TGTGCCAGCAGTTCGGGGACAGCCGAGCAGTACTTC. It encodes CASSSGTAEQYF.

The table lists this clone with a count of one. The chain links TRBV7-2 to TRBJ2-7; the D is unclear. Trimming cost V 1 base and J 2 bases, with 6 bases left between them. CDR1 is SGHTA and CDR2 is FQGNSA in the germline V gene. The CDR3 spans 13 residues. CDR3 loop: CASSLVQTYEQYF. The CDR3 DNA sequence: TGTGCCAGCAGCTTAGTACAAACCTACGAGCAGTACTTC.

This clone occurred once. The chain combines TRBV2 with TRBJ1-1; D unclear. V lost 3 bases, J lost 0 bases, and 8 bases lay in between. CDR1 SNHLY and CDR2 FYNNEI come from the germline V gene. CDR3 length equals 14 residues. The chain's CDR3 is CASSDGGMNTEAFF. As DNA, the CDR3 is TGTGCCAGCAGTGATGGAGGGATGAACACTGAAGCTTTCTTT.

The V and J genes are TRBV7-6 and TRBJ2-7; 9 nucleotides match TRBD1. The germline CDR1 and CDR2 sequences are SGHVS and FNYEAQ. Trimming cost V 4 bases and J 3 bases; bases outside gene matches: 10. The CDR3 loop spans 16 amino acids. CDR3 in DNA: TGTGCCAGCAGCTACGGGACAGGGCCACCCTTCTACGAGCAGTACTTC. Protein: CASSYGTGPPFYEQYF.

This chain connects TRBV11-2 to TRBJ2-7; 7 bases are a match to TRBD1. In germline, CDR1 is SGHAT, CDR2 FQNNGV. The CDR3 is 16 residues long. V was clipped by 1 base and J by 5 bases; unmatched bases: 11. CDR3 DNA sequence: TGTGCCAGCAGCTTAGGAGAAACAGGGGCCGGAGACGAGCAGTACTTC. Encoded protein: CASSLGETGAGDEQYF.

This chain connects TRBV28 to TRBJ1-4; weak D call: TRBD1 (6 bases). There are 13 residues in the CDR3. The germline CDR1 and CDR2 sequences are MDHEN and SYDVKM. V was shortened by 10 bases and J by 8 bases, with 17 bases between the two germline ends. This CDR3 is CATQGPRGEKLFF. The DNA for the CDR3 is TGTGCCACTCAGGGGCCTAGAGGGGAAAAACTGTTTTTT. Full variable domain (outside the CDR3, taken from reference TRBV28 and TRBJ1-4): DVKVTQSSRYLVKRTGEKVFLECVQDMDHENMFWYRQDPGLGLRLIYFSYDVKMKEKGDIPEGYSVSREKKERFSLILESASTNQTSMYLCATQGPRGEKLFFGSGTQLSVL.

The gene calls are TRBV9 and TRBJ2-1; 11 nucleotides line up with TRBD1. V shed 4 bases and J 12 bases; nucleotides not matched to a gene: 18. CDR1 is SGDLS and CDR2 is YYNGEE in the germline V gene. The CDR3 has 17 amino acids. CDR3 DNA: TGTGCCAGCAGCCCCCGACAGGGACAGGGGGTTTATCGAAGGCAGTTCTTC. Protein sequence: CASSPRQGQGVYRRQFF.